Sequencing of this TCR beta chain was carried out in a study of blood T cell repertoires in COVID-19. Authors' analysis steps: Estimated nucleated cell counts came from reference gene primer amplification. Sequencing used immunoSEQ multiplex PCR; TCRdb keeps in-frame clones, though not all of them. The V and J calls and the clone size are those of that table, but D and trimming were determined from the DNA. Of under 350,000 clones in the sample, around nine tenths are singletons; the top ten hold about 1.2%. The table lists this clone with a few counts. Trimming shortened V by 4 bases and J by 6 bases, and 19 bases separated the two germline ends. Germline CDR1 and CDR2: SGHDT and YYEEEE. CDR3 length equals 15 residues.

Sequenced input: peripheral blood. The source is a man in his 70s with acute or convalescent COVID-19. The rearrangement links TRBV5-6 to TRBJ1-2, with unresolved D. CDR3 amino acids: CASSPAPGSYNGYTF. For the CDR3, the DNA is TGTGCCAGCAGCCCAGCGCCGGGGTCCTATAATGGCTACACCTTC.